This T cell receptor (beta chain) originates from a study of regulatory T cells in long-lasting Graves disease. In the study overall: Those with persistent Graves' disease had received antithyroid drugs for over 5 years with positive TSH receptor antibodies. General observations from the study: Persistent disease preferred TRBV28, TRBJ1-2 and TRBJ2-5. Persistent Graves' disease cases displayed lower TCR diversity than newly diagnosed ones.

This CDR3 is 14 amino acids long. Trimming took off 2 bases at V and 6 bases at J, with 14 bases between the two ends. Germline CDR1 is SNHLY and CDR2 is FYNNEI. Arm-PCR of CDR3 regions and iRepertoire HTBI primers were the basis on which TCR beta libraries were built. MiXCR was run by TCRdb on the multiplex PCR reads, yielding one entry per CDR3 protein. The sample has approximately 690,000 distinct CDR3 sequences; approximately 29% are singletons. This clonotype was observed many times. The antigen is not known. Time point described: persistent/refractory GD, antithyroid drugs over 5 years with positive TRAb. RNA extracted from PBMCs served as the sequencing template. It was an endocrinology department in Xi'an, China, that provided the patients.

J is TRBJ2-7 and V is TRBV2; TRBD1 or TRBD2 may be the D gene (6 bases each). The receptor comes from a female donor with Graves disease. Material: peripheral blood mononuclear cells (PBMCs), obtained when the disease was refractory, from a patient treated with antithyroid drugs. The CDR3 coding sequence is TGTGCCAGCAGTGAAAGGGGGGCCTTCGGCGAGCAGTACTTC. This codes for CASSERGAFGEQYF. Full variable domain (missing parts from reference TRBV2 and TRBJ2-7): EPEVTQTPSHQVTQMGQEVILRCVPISNHLYFYWYRQILGQKVEFLVSFYNNEISEKSEIFDDQFSVERPDGSNFTLKIRSTKLEDSAMYFCASSERGAFGEQYFGPGTRLTVT.